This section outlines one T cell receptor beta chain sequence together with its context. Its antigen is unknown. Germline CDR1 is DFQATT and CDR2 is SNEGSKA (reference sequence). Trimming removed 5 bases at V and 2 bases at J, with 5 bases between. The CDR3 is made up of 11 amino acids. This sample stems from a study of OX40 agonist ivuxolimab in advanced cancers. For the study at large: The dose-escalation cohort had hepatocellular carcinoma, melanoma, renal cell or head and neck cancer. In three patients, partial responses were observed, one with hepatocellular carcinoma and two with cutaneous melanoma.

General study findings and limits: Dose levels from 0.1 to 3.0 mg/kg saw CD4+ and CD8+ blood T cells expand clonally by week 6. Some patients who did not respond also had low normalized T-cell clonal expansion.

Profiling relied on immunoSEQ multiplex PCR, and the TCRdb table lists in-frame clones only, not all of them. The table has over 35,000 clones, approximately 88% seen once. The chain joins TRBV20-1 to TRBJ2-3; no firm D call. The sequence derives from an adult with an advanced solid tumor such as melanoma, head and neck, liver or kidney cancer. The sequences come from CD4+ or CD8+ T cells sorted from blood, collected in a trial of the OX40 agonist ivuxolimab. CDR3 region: CSADDTDTQYF. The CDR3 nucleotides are TGCAGTGCTGACGACACAGATACGCAGTATTTT.